The clone carrying this T cell receptor beta chain was seen more than once but under ten times. This entry is derived from a study of blood T cells in healthy people across ages. Overall study: About one barcoded beta molecule per two T cells was captured by template switching.

Total RNA amounts of at least 5.5 micrograms were extracted per sample. Through a sample-barcoded 5' primer and a J-beta primer mix, a second PCR was run for roughly 6 to 12 cycles. Each cDNA molecule, via a template-switch adaptor with 12 random nucleotides, was tagged. TCRdb independently ran MiXCR on the 5' RACE reads; one entry per CDR3 protein. This sample has around 1.5 million distinct CDR3 sequences, with 30% to 40% found just once. The sequence derives from a young woman in good health. The sequenced material came from blood.

CDR3 loop: CASSPDGAGELFF. The CDR3 nucleotides read TGTGCCAGCAGCCCCGATGGTGCCGGGGAGCTGTTTTTT. The genes are TRBV5-4 and TRBJ2-2; unclear D gene. The V end lost 4 bases, the J end lost 6 bases, and 10 bases lay between the germline ends. The CDR3 runs to 13 residues. Germline CDR1 reads SGHNT; CDR2 reads YYREEE (reference sequence).